These 12 T cell receptor beta chains originate from one sample sequenced in a study of T cells in Graves' hyperthyroidism and ophthalmopathy. Researchers took RNA transcripts and amplified the TCR beta CDR3 regions from them. HTBI primers were used for first-round RT-PCR of the TCR CDR3. One entry per CDR3 protein results from TCRdb running MiXCR on the multiplex PCR reads. Counted here are about 610,000 distinct CDR3 sequences, under 15% occurring once; the ten biggest clones make up about 3.9%. Sequencing input: blood. Receptors were obtained from a woman aged 35 to 49 with Graves' ophthalmopathy.

This clonotype has at least ten counts. The chain carries TRBV12-3 or TRBV12-4 and TRBJ1-2; maybe TRBD1 (6 bases). There are 12 residues in the CDR3. V lost 5 bases, J lost 7 bases, and 11 bases lay in between. The CDR3 region has the DNA TGTGCCAGCAGTCCCGACAGGTCTGGCTACACCTTC. This codes for CASSPDRSGYTF.

This clonotype has more than one count but fewer than ten. J is TRBJ2-7 and V is TRBV5-1, with TRBD2 matching 10 bases. Germline V lookup: CDR1 SGHRS, CDR2 YFSETQ. The V gene end was trimmed by 0 bases and the J gene end by 1 base; junction bases not matched to a gene: 10. This CDR3 region has 18 residues. The CDR3 loop is CASSLEPSGRVSSYEQYF. In nucleotides, the CDR3 is TGCGCCAGCAGCTTGGAGCCTAGCGGGAGAGTAAGTTCCTACGAGCAGTACTTC.

This clonotype was seen repeatedly, ten times or more. This chain links TRBV7-2 with TRBJ2-7, with D tentatively TRBD1 (6 bases). The V and J ends lost 5 bases and 3 bases respectively, with 11 bases between them. Per the germline V gene, CDR1 is SGHTA and CDR2 is FQGNSA. The CDR3 covers 13 residues. CDR3: CASSPADSYEQYF. CDR3 bases: TGTGCCAGCAGCCCAGCGGACAGCTACGAGCAGTACTTC.

This clonotype was recorded at least ten times. V gene TRBV28 combines with J gene TRBJ2-7, with 7 bases matching TRBD2. Trimming took 6 bases from V and 4 from J; bases not matched to a gene: 9. This CDR3 contains 14 residues. CDR1 MDHEN and CDR2 SYDVKM come from the germline V gene. The CDR3 loop is CASSSPGRGYEQYF. The DNA for the CDR3 is TGTGCCAGCAGCTCCCCGGGGAGGGGTTACGAGCAGTACTTC.

This chain links TRBV3-1 with TRBJ2-7; tentative D call: TRBD2 (5 bases). This CDR3 has 16 amino acids. V was cut by 1 base and J by 2 bases, with 15 bases left in between. CDR1 is LGHDT and CDR2 is YNNKEL in the germline V gene (reference sequence). In DNA form, the CDR3 reads TGTGCCAGCAGCCAAGCCGGGGTAGCAGGTGCCTACGAGCAGTACTTC. Its translation: CASSQAGVAGAYEQYF.

This clonotype was recorded only once. The chain links TRBV6-5 to TRBJ2-2; D unclear. Germline-derived CDR1 and CDR2 are MNHEY and SVGAGI. The V gene lost 4 bases and the J gene lost 4 bases, with 13 bases spanning the gap. CDR3 length: 15 residues. For the CDR3, the DNA is TGTGCCAGCAGTTTTATTCTCGAAAGCACCGGGGAGCTGTTTTTT. Amino acid sequence: CASSFILESTGELFF.

This clonotype was seen a handful of times. The genes are TRBV20-1 and TRBJ2-5, with 8 positions matching TRBD2. Per the germline V gene, CDR1 is DFQATT and CDR2 is SNEGSKA (reference sequence). V shed 0 bases and J 5 bases; nucleotides not matched to a gene: 14. The length of the CDR3 is 17 residues. CDR3 sequence: CSARDRETSALLETQYF. The CDR3 nucleotides are TGCAGTGCTAGAGATCGCGAGACTAGCGCCTTATTGGAGACCCAGTACTTC.

This clonotype has a count of ten or more. The V call is TRBV5-6, the J call TRBJ2-5; 10 bases are shared with TRBD2. This CDR3 region has 16 residues. Losses at the gene ends were 3 bases for V and 4 bases for J; bases not matched to a gene: 9. Germline-derived CDR1 and CDR2 are SGHDT and YYEEEE. DNA of the CDR3: TGTGCCAGCAGCTGGGGGAGCGGGAGGGCCGGAGAGACCCAGTACTTC. It is translated as CASSWGSGRAGETQYF.

This clonotype has a count of ten or more. The V gene is TRBV5-1, the J gene TRBJ1-1; D may be TRBD1 (5 bases). Germline values: CDR1 SGHRS, CDR2 YFSETQ. With 9 bases removed from V and 4 bases from J, the gap between germline ends came to 16 bases. This CDR3 region has 13 residues. The CDR3, as DNA: TGCGCCACCGCGATTGGGGGTGGCACTGAAGCTTTCTTT. Translation gives CATAIGGGTEAFF.

This clonotype was seen repeatedly, ten times or more. The chain joins TRBV20-1 to TRBJ2-2; D perhaps matches TRBD1 (6 bases). There are 15 residues in the CDR3. CDR1 is DFQATT, CDR2 SNEGSKA, per germline (reference sequence). V lost 1 base, J lost 5 bases, and 14 bases lay in between. The CDR3 nucleotides read TGCAGTGCTAGAGTAAGGGGGAGAGTAACCGGGGAGCTGTTTTTT. Translation gives CSARVRGRVTGELFF.

This clonotype was recorded many times. This chain joins TRBV19 and TRBJ2-5, with 7 bases that match TRBD1. The V gene end was trimmed by 3 bases and the J gene end by 3 bases; junction bases not matched to a gene: 4. Germline CDR1 is LNHDA and CDR2 is SQIVND (reference sequence). The CDR3 is made up of 14 amino acids. For the CDR3, the DNA is TGTGCCAGTAGTATTCTAGGACAGGAAGAGACCCAGTACTTC. It yields the protein CASSILGQEETQYF.

Many counts were recorded for this clonotype. V and J are TRBV7-9 and TRBJ2-7; the match to TRBD2 covers 10 bases. Unmatched junction bases numbered 15, after V lost 3 bases and J lost 7 bases. There are 17 residues in the CDR3. Germline loops: CDR1 SEHNR, CDR2 FQNEAQ (reference sequence). DNA for the CDR3: TGTGCCAGCAGCTTTGGTCCCGGGACTAGCGTTTTCCAGGAGCAGTACTTC. It is translated as CASSFGPGTSVFQEQYF.